This T cell receptor beta chain comes out of a study of CD8 T cells in ankylosing spondylitis. The table lists this clonotype with many counts. The antigen remains unidentified. TCRdb analysed the 5' RACE reads with MiXCR anew, one entry per CDR3 protein. The sample holds around 150,000 distinct CDR3 sequences, around 20% seen once. The CDR3 contains 14 residues. V trimming: 5 bases; J trimming: 7 bases; junction bases outside the gene matches: 8. Germline CDR1 reads DFQATT; CDR2 reads SNEGSKA (reference sequence). Study-wide results and caveats: Disease-linked clones reportedly showed significant enrichment in matched ankylosing spondylitis synovial fluid. In reactive arthritis synovial fluid and blood, some motif variants had been reported before.

The chain joins TRBV20-1 to TRBJ1-4; 9 nucleotides agree with TRBD1. Sequencing input: blood, either unsorted or a sorted T cell fraction (not recorded which). This TCR came from a male donor with ankylosing spondylitis or in good health (not recorded which). CDR3 loop: CSAARGTGSEKLFF. The CDR3, as DNA: TGCAGTGCTGCACGAGGGACAGGGTCTGAAAAACTGTTTTTT.